The present T cell receptor beta chain was sequenced within a study of lymphopenia after photon versus proton radiotherapy (dated by TCRdb to between 2018 and 2020). At the level of the whole study: The study compared the immunological effects of photon versus proton radiation therapy in patients with gastrointestinal tumors who developed high-grade lymphopenia. The 15 to 25 patients in the cohort had gastrointestinal tumors, were treated with either photon or proton therapy, and subsequently developed lymphopenia. The goal of the study was to characterize the differences between the two radiation modalities in how they affect the immune system. Study-level results and caveats: The survival association was examined only in patients who died, and the authors described better survival with proton therapy as a possibility, not as a demonstrated result. After the lymphocyte count nadir, oligoclonal expansion, especially of CD8+ Temra cells, was observed in photon-treated repertoires, and the drop in diversity was driven by this expansion. Relative stability during treatment was observed in proton-treated patients, whereas loss of naive T cells and TCR diversity and gain of effector/memory populations were observed in photon-treated patients. Among patients across the cohort who died, overall survival time showed an inverse correlation with a larger post-nadir drop in TCR diversity.

Unmatched junction bases come to 6, with V trimmed by 10 bases and J by 4 bases. The CDR3 sequence holds 12 residues, the cysteine and phenylalanine included. Only the CDR3 portion is preserved as DNA: 36 bases, with reading frame beginning at the first base. The CDR1 and CDR2 encoded by the germline V gene are MDHEN and SYDVKM. Notes on this clone: Its antigen is unknown. Qualities for individual bases were not recorded, and no much larger clone is one base off.

Library creation used the immunoSEQ multiplex PCR assay. Deep sequencing of rearranged TCR beta loci, alongside multiparametric flow cytometry, was used to profile T cell repertoires. This is the immuneACCESS table as TCRdb keeps it, with only in-frame sequences that have V and J called. A part of the clones is gone; compared with another copy, unresolved V genes explain less than half, and the rest is unexplained. Recorded for this sample are over 35,000 clones; about 83% of them occurred a single time. Around a quarter of the sample is held by the ten biggest clonotypes. Sequencing was performed on peripheral blood, taken from a patient treated with proton-based radiotherapy. The receptor's source is a woman aged 70 to 79 with pancreatic cancer. The sequence is built from TRBV28 and TRBJ1-1; a stretch of 7 junction bases matches TRBD1. Here is the DNA: TGTGCCACCCTCAGGGGGTCCACTGAAGCTTTCTTT. It codes for CATLRGSTEAFF.